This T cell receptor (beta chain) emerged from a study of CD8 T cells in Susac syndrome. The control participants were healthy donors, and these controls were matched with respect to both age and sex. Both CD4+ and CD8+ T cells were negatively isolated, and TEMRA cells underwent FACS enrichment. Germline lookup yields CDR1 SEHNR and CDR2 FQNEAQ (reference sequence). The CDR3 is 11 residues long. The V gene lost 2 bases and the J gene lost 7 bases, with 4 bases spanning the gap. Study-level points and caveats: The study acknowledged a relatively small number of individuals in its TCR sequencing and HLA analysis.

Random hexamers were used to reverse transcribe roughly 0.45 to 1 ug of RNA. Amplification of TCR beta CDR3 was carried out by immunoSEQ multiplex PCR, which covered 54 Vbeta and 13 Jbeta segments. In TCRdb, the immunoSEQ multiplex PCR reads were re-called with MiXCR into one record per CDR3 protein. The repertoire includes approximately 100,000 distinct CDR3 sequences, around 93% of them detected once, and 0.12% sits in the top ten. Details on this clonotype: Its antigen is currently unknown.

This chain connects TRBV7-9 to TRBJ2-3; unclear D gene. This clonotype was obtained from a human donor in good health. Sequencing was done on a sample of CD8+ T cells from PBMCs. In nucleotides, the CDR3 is TGTGCCAGCAGCTTACCTAATACGCAGTATTTT. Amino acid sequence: CASSLPNTQYF. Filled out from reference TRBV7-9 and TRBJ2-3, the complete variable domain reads DTGVSQNPRHKITKRGQNVTFRCDPISEHNRLYWYRQTLGQGPEFLTYFQNEAQLEKSRLLSDRFSAERPKGSFSTLEIQRTEQGDSAMYLCASSLPNTQYFGPGTRLTVL.